Sequencing of this T cell receptor beta chain was carried out in a study of early T cells in non-severe SARS-CoV-2 infection. Turning to the study itself: Sequencing of bulk RNA from unsorted whole blood was done, without chain pairing. Findings and caveats of the study: Missing private and CD4 specificities, VDJdb matching favored anti-spike CD8 responses.

Individual cDNA molecules received unique molecular identifiers. From the 5' RACE reads, TCRdb called clonotypes with MiXCR, one entry per CDR3 protein. The sample has tens of thousands of distinct CDR3 sequences, 6% to 6.5% seen once. The CDR3 is made up of 14 amino acids. Per germline, CDR1 SGDLS and CDR2 YYNGEE. V was shortened by 3 bases and J by 3 bases, with 13 bases between the two germline ends. This clonotype has ten or more counts. Its antigen is still unknown. The sequence derives from an adult who was a healthcare worker with PCR-confirmed SARS-CoV-2 infection or an uninfected control (not recorded which). The gene calls are TRBV9 and TRBJ2-7, with D possibly TRBD1 on 6 matching bases. Source material: whole blood. The CDR3 DNA reads TGTGCCAGCAGCGGAGGGGACACCTACTACGAGCAGTACTTC. This gives the protein CASSGGDTYYEQYF. The full variable domain, rest sourced from reference TRBV9 and TRBJ2-7, is DSGVTQTPKHLITATGQRVTLRCSPRSGDLSVYWYQQSLDQGLQFLIQYYNGEERAKGNILERFSAQQFPDLHSELNLSSLELGDSALYFCASSGGDTYYEQYFGPGTRLTVT.